This TCR beta chain was retrieved from a study of regulatory T cells in long-lasting Graves disease. For TCR beta, libraries came from iRepertoire HTBI primers and Arm-PCR of CDR3 regions. TCRdb ran MiXCR on the multiplex PCR reads and lists one entry per CDR3 protein. The data hold 430,000 or so distinct CDR3 sequences, with about 21% observed a single time. CDR3 size: 16 residues. From germline, CDR1 is SEHNR and CDR2 FQNEAQ (reference sequence). The V gene lost 5 bases and the J gene lost 0 bases, with 14 bases spanning the gap. Time point noted: persistent/refractory GD, antithyroid drugs over 5 years with positive TRAb. After RNA was extracted from PBMCs, the TCR library was made from it.

This specimen consisted of peripheral blood mononuclear cells (PBMCs), obtained when the disease was refractory, from a patient treated with antithyroid drugs. The receptor's source is a female donor with Graves disease. V is TRBV7-9 and J is TRBJ1-3; D not certain. The CDR3 sequence is CASSRPGKSSGNTIYF. The CDR3 DNA follows: TGTGCCAGCAGCCGGCCCGGCAAGAGCTCTGGAAACACCATATATTTT.